The rows below give T cell receptor beta chains drawn from one sample of a study of blood T cells in healthy people across ages. From the 5' RACE reads, TCRdb called clonotypes with MiXCR, one entry per CDR3 protein. There are 600,000 or so distinct CDR3 sequences in the sample; around 31% occur only once, and 15% to 18% lies in the top ten. Sample: blood. The receptor set was obtained from a woman at least 80 years old in good health. Each CDR3 is given with its conserved first and last residue. A D gene is named only where the DNA matches it firmly. The size field is filled for only some rows; it gives once, few, many or a size class.

clone size: many; V gene: TRBV20-1; D gene: TRBD2; J gene: TRBJ2-7; CDR3 protein: CSASLRPPSGGPYRSYEQYF; CDR3 DNA: TGCAGTGCTAGTCTAAGACCCCCTAGCGGGGGGCCGTATCGCTCCTACGAGCAGTACTTC
clone size: .; V gene: TRBV5-6; D gene: TRBD1; J gene: TRBJ1-1; CDR3 protein: CASSISGTGRRNTEAFF; CDR3 DNA: TGTGCCAGCAGCATTTCCGGGACAGGGAGAAGGAACACTGAAGCTTTCTTT
clone size: .; V gene: TRBV6-5; D gene: TRBD2; J gene: TRBJ2-1; CDR3 protein: CASSRGPPSGYNEQFF; CDR3 DNA: TGTGCCAGCAGCCGGGGTCCGCCTAGCGGTTACAATGAGCAGTTCTTC
clone size: .; V gene: TRBV7-3; D gene: TRBD2; J gene: TRBJ2-1; CDR3 protein: CASSHWTRFNEQFF; CDR3 DNA: TGTGCCAGCAGCCATTGGACTAGATTTAATGAGCAGTTCTTC
clone size: many; V gene: TRBV20-1; D gene: .; J gene: TRBJ2-4; CDR3 protein: CSASGKAKNIQYF; CDR3 DNA: TGCAGTGCCTCCGGGAAGGCCAAAAACATTCAGTACTTC
clone size: many; V gene: TRBV7-9; D gene: .; J gene: TRBJ2-1; CDR3 protein: CASSPSHEQFF; CDR3 DNA: TGTGCCAGCAGCCCTTCGCATGAGCAGTTCTTC
clone size: .; V gene: TRBV7-6; D gene: .; J gene: TRBJ2-3; CDR3 protein: CASSLESSTDTQYF; CDR3 DNA: TGTGCCAGCAGCTTAGAATCTAGTACAGATACGCAGTATTTT
clone size: few; V gene: TRBV6-1; D gene: .; J gene: TRBJ1-4; CDR3 protein: CASSRTGNGEKLFF; CDR3 DNA: TGTGCCAGCAGTAGGACTGGAAACGGGGAAAAACTGTTTTTT
clone size: .; V gene: TRBV4-3; D gene: .; J gene: TRBJ2-3; CDR3 protein: CASSQNRAGSTDTQYF; CDR3 DNA: TGCGCCAGCAGCCAAAACCGGGCAGGTAGCACAGATACGCAGTATTTT
clone size: once; V gene: TRBV7-9; D gene: .; J gene: TRBJ2-1; CDR3 protein: CASSPRTDSNEQFF; CDR3 DNA: TGTGCCAGCAGCCCAAGGACAGATTCCAATGAGCAGTTCTTC
clone size: .; V gene: TRBV29-1; D gene: .; J gene: TRBJ1-2; CDR3 protein: CSVEGFSGYTF; CDR3 DNA: TGCAGCGTTGAAGGATTCTCCGGCTACACCTTC
clone size: few; V gene: TRBV29-1; D gene: .; J gene: TRBJ2-2; CDR3 protein: CSVARLANTGELFF; CDR3 DNA: TGCAGCGTTGCCAGACTAGCGAACACCGGGGAGCTGTTTTTT
clone size: many; V gene: TRBV20-1; D gene: .; J gene: TRBJ2-3; CDR3 protein: CSAPPYSGVSDTQYF; CDR3 DNA: TGCAGTGCTCCCCCCTACTCGGGGGTTTCAGATACGCAGTATTTT
clone size: many; V gene: TRBV20-1; D gene: .; J gene: TRBJ2-4; CDR3 protein: CSASSPDMSNIQYF; CDR3 DNA: TGCAGTGCTAGTTCCCCCGACATGTCGAACATTCAGTACTTC
clone size: few; V gene: TRBV30; D gene: TRBD1; J gene: TRBJ1-2; CDR3 protein: CAWSRDRQEYGYTF; CDR3 DNA: TGTGCCTGGAGCAGGGACAGGCAGGAGTATGGCTACACCTTC
clone size: few; V gene: TRBV12-3/TRBV12-4; D gene: .; J gene: TRBJ2-2; CDR3 protein: CASRQRSLFNTGELFF; CDR3 DNA: TGTGCCAGCCGTCAAAGAAGTCTATTCAACACCGGGGAGCTGTTTTTT
clone size: many; V gene: TRBV5-1; D gene: .; J gene: TRBJ2-1; CDR3 protein: CASSKDRRFYNEQFF; CDR3 DNA: TGCGCCAGCAGCAAGGACCGCCGCTTCTACAATGAGCAGTTCTTC
clone size: many; V gene: TRBV28; D gene: TRBD1; J gene: TRBJ2-7; CDR3 protein: CASSPGTGSLEQYF; CDR3 DNA: TGTGCCAGCAGTCCCGGGACAGGGAGCCTCGAGCAGTACTTC
clone size: many; V gene: TRBV6-6; D gene: TRBD1; J gene: TRBJ1-5; CDR3 protein: CASSYRDRIQPQHF; CDR3 DNA: TGTGCCAGCAGTTACCGGGACAGGATACAGCCCCAGCATTTT
clone size: .; V gene: TRBV2; D gene: .; J gene: TRBJ2-1; CDR3 protein: CASRGASSSYNEQFF; CDR3 DNA: TGTGCCAGCAGGGGAGCGTCAAGCTCCTACAATGAGCAGTTCTTC
clone size: .; V gene: TRBV20-1; D gene: TRBD2; J gene: TRBJ2-7; CDR3 protein: CSAKPGRAGVTYEQYF; CDR3 DNA: TGCAGTGCTAAACCGGGACGAGCGGGGGTGACCTACGAGCAGTACTTC
clone size: .; V gene: TRBV20-1; D gene: .; J gene: TRBJ2-7; CDR3 protein: CSARDRGRVTWNEQYF; CDR3 DNA: TGCAGTGCTAGAGATAGGGGCAGGGTAACTTGGAATGAGCAGTACTTC
clone size: .; V gene: TRBV7-9; D gene: TRBD2; J gene: TRBJ2-5; CDR3 protein: CASSRTSGGYQETQYF; CDR3 DNA: TGTGCCAGCAGCCGTACTAGCGGGGGGTACCAAGAGACCCAGTACTTC
clone size: .; V gene: TRBV20-1; D gene: .; J gene: TRBJ1-4; CDR3 protein: CSAGVVEKLFF; CDR3 DNA: TGCAGTGCTGGTGTAGTTGAAAAACTGTTTTTT
clone size: .; V gene: TRBV20-1; D gene: .; J gene: TRBJ1-6; CDR3 protein: CSASPGSSSYNSPLHF; CDR3 DNA: TGCAGTGCTAGTCCAGGGTCAAGTTCCTATAATTCACCCCTCCACTTT
clone size: few; V gene: TRBV5-8; D gene: .; J gene: TRBJ2-5; CDR3 protein: CASSLVGERYF; CDR3 DNA: TGTGCCAGCAGCTTGGTTGGGGAAAGGTACTTC